Below are 30 T cell receptor beta chains sequenced from a single sample in a study of T cells in Graves' hyperthyroidism and ophthalmopathy. Amplification targeted TCR beta CDR3 regions from RNA transcripts. The HTBI set primed first-round TCR CDR3 RT-PCR. TCRdb ran MiXCR on the multiplex PCR reads and lists one entry per CDR3 protein. The table includes hundreds of thousands of distinct CDR3 sequences, about 20% detected once. The specimen sequenced was blood. Receptor source: a man aged 35 to 55 with Graves' ophthalmopathy.

This clonotype was detected a few times. This rearrangement joins TRBV7-8 to TRBJ1-1; 9 nucleotides line up with TRBD1. The germline CDR1 and CDR2 sequences are SGHVS and FQNEAQ. The CDR3 loop spans 15 amino acids. The V and J ends lost 5 bases and 1 base, in that order; junction bases with no gene match: 5. CDR3 nucleotides: TGTGCCAGCAGCGTCGCGGGACAGGGGAACACTGAAGCTTTCTTT. Translation: CASSVAGQGNTEAFF.

This sequence joins TRBV15 and TRBJ1-2; the D gene is possibly TRBD1 (5 bases). The ends were cut back, 9 bases at V and 3 bases at J, with 17 bases in the middle. Germline V gene sequence: CDR1 LNHNV, CDR2 YYDKDF (reference sequence). This CDR3 is 14 amino acids long. The CDR3 sequence: CATGVGDGYYGYTF. CDR3 DNA sequence: TGTGCCACTGGGGTCGGGGACGGATACTATGGCTACACCTTC.

Concerning this clonotype: This may stem from a read error, because a much larger clone lies one nucleotide away. The chain couples TRBV30 to TRBJ1-1, with TRBD1 matching over 7 bases. This CDR3 is 15 amino acids long. From germline, CDR1 is GTSNPN and CDR2 SVGIG (reference sequence). V dropped 2 bases and J dropped 4; count of bases not matched to a gene: 10. CDR3 sequence (DNA): TGTGCCTGGAGTACCAGGGACAGAAAGAGCACTGAAGCTTTCTTT. This gives the protein CAWSTRDRKSTEAFF. The variable domain in full, completed from reference TRBV30 and TRBJ1-1, reads SQTIHQWPATLVQPVGSPLSLECTVEGTSNPNLYWYRQAAGRGLQLLFYSVGIGQISSEVPQNLSASRPQDRQFILSSKKLLLSDSGFYLCAWSTRDRKSTEAFFGQGTRLTVV.

This clonotype was counted many times. V is TRBV28 and J is TRBJ1-2; no clear D gene. V gave up 7 bases and J gave up 8 bases, with 11 bases separating them. This CDR3 region has 11 residues. The germline CDR1 and CDR2 sequences are MDHEN and SYDVKM. CDR3 nucleotides: TGTGCCAGCAAAGGACTGGGGGGCTACACCTTC. Encoded protein: CASKGLGGYTF.

The V gene is TRBV3-1, the J gene TRBJ1-1; possible D gene TRBD1, 5 bases. Trimming took 1 base from V and 3 from J, leaving 15 bases between them. Germline assignment: CDR1 LGHDT and CDR2 YNNKEL (reference sequence). This CDR3 is 16 amino acids long. Here the CDR3 DNA reads TGTGCCAGCAGCCAAGTCCTGACAGTGCTGGACACTGAAGCTTTCTTT. This codes for CASSQVLTVLDTEAFF.

This clonotype was seen only a few times. The gene calls are TRBV5-1 and TRBJ2-5, with D unclear. The V and J ends lost 0 bases and 0 bases respectively, with 9 bases between them. The germline CDR1 and CDR2 sequences are SGHRS and YFSETQ. The CDR3 spans 15 residues. CDR3 nucleotide sequence: TGCGCCAGCAGCTTGGGCGAAGGGTACCAAGAGACCCAGTACTTC. Protein sequence: CASSLGEGYQETQYF.

This clonotype was recorded many times. J is TRBJ1-1 and V is TRBV20-1; D is ambiguous. V gave up 5 bases and J gave up 1 base, with 8 bases separating them. In germline, CDR1 is DFQATT, CDR2 SNEGSKA (reference sequence). CDR3 length equals 12 residues. CDR3 sequence reads: CSAPGGNTEAFF. The CDR3 DNA follows: TGCAGTGCTCCGGGCGGGAACACTGAAGCTTTCTTT.

This clonotype was counted a few times. The V call is TRBV6-1, the J call TRBJ2-5; TRBD2 aligns across 16 bases. V shed 6 bases, J shed 4 bases, and the junction held 8 bases outside the gene matches. There are 17 residues in the CDR3. CDR1 is MNHNS and CDR2 is SASEGT in the germline V gene. CDR3 residues: CASRRGLAGGRGETQYF. DNA of the CDR3: TGTGCCAGCAGGAGGGGACTAGCGGGAGGGCGTGGAGAGACCCAGTACTTC.

In this sample, this clonotype turned up many times. The rearrangement joins TRBV3-1 to TRBJ2-1, with D possibly matching TRBD2 (6 bases). Germline values: CDR1 LGHDT, CDR2 YNNKEL (reference sequence). The CDR3 spans 14 residues. Trimming shortened V by 2 bases and J by 4 bases, and 9 bases separated the two germline ends. CDR3 sequence (DNA): TGTGCCAGCAGCCAAAGGGACTTTTACAATGAGCAGTTCTTC. It specifies CASSQRDFYNEQFF.

This clonotype was counted ten times or more. The rearrangement links TRBV9 to TRBJ2-1; D not resolved. The V end was cut by 0 bases, the J end by 0 bases, with 7 bases between. CDR3 length: 15 residues. CDR1 SGDLS and CDR2 YYNGEE come from the germline V gene. The CDR3 nucleotides read TGTGCCAGCAGCGTAGCGGTAAGCTCCTACAATGAGCAGTTCTTC. It is translated as CASSVAVSSYNEQFF.

The V call is TRBV3-1, the J call TRBJ1-2, with D uncertain. Germline lookup yields CDR1 LGHDT and CDR2 YNNKEL (reference sequence). This CDR3 contains 13 residues. With 3 bases removed from V and 7 bases from J, the gap between germline ends came to 12 bases. The CDR3 DNA follows: TGTGCCAGCAGCCAGAGCACTCCTCGTGGCTACACCTTC. Protein: CASSQSTPRGYTF.

This clonotype was seen at least ten times. V is TRBV2 and J is TRBJ2-7; 7 bases agree with TRBD2. V lost 6 bases to trimming and J lost 4 bases; unmatched junction nucleotides: 9. The CDR3 totals 14 residues. Germline V lookup: CDR1 SNHLY, CDR2 FYNNEI. In DNA, the CDR3 is TGTGCCAGCAGACCCGGAGGGCGGGGGTACGAGCAGTACTTC. It encodes CASRPGGRGYEQYF.

The chain uses TRBV10-3 and TRBJ2-5, with D unclear. V was clipped by 3 bases and J by 3 bases, with 5 bases between them. Per germline, CDR1 ENHRY and CDR2 SYGVKD. There are 12 residues in the CDR3. The CDR3 region has the DNA TGTGCCATCAGTGAACTGGAAGAGACCCAGTACTTC. Its translation is CAISELEETQYF.

At least ten counts were recorded for this clonotype. The V call is TRBV3-1, the J call TRBJ1-4, with 11 nucleotides matching TRBD1. CDR1 and CDR2 (germline): LGHDT, YNNKEL (reference sequence). The V gene end was trimmed by 1 base and the J gene end by 6 bases; junction bases not matched to a gene: 13. The length of the CDR3 is 19 residues. The DNA for the CDR3 is TGTGCCAGCAGCCAAGGGCCGGACAGGGGGCGCAGGATTGATGAAAAACTGTTTTTT. This gives the protein CASSQGPDRGRRIDEKLFF.

Details on this clonotype: A much larger clonotype is one base distant, so this may be a read error. The rearrangement uses TRBV5-6 and TRBJ2-5, with D hard to call. The germline gives CDR1 SGHDT, CDR2 YYEEEE. CDR3 length: 14 residues. The V and J ends lost 3 bases and 1 base respectively, with 10 bases between them. CDR3 in amino acids: CASSSRGAQETQYF. The CDR3 DNA follows: TGTGCCAGCAGCTCGCGCGGAGCCCAAGAGACCCAGTACTTC. Combining the CDR3 with reference TRBV5-6 and TRBJ2-5 gives the whole variable domain DAGVTQSPTHLIKTRGQQVTLRCSPKSGHDTVSWYQQALGQGPQFIFQYYEEEERQRGNFPDRFSGHQFPNYSSELNVNALLLGDSALYLCASSSRGAQETQYFGPGTRLLVL.

This clonotype was counted between two and nine times. The rearrangement links TRBV6-5 to TRBJ2-2, with 8 positions matching TRBD2. Unmatched junction bases numbered 5, after V lost 2 bases and J lost 6 bases. This CDR3 has 15 amino acids. Germline CDR1 MNHEY, CDR2 SVGAGI. In DNA, the CDR3 is TGTGCCAGCAGTTACCCGGGAGGGGCGGCCGGGGAGCTGTTTTTT. Translation: CASSYPGGAAGELFF.

The table lists this clonotype with many counts. The chain joins TRBV11-1 to TRBJ2-2; no clear D gene. This CDR3 comprises 15 residues. Per germline, CDR1 SGHAT and CDR2 FQDESV (reference sequence). The V gene lost 2 bases and the J gene lost 8 bases, with 15 bases spanning the gap. Here the CDR3 reads CASSLTGSRTGELFF. The DNA for the CDR3 is TGTGCCAGCAGCTTAACCGGAAGTAGGACGGGGGAGCTGTTTTTT.

The chain recombines TRBV12-3 or TRBV12-4 with TRBJ2-6; 10 positions agree with TRBD1. The CDR3 spans 18 residues. V lost 6 bases and J lost 2; bases outside the gene matches: 10. The CDR3 loop is CASSPGTGVIPGANVLTF. The CDR3 DNA is TGTGCCAGCAGCCCCGGGACAGGGGTTATTCCTGGGGCCAACGTCCTGACTTTC.

The chain uses TRBV29-1 and TRBJ2-3, with D unresolved. CDR1 and CDR2 from the germline V gene are SQVTM and ANQGSEA. The CDR3 totals 12 residues. V gave up 7 bases and J gave up 1 base, with 9 bases separating them. The CDR3 nucleotides read TGCAGCGCCCGCGAGGGCACAGATACGCAGTATTTT. Protein product: CSAREGTDTQYF.

The rearrangement links TRBV18 to TRBJ1-6; 11 bases match TRBD1. Trimming cost V 6 bases and J 10 bases; bases outside gene matches: 11. The germline V gene has CDR1 KGHSH and CDR2 LQKENI. This CDR3 has 16 residues. The CDR3 loop reads CASSSLGQGAKSPLHF. The CDR3 DNA reads TGTGCCAGCTCTTCCCTAGGACAGGGGGCGAAGTCACCCCTCCACTTT.

CDR3 loop: CASRTLAGGLQETQYF. In DNA, the CDR3 is TGTGCCAGCAGGACCCTAGCGGGGGGCCTCCAAGAGACCCAGTACTTC. The J gene is TRBJ2-5, the V gene TRBV6-1; TRBD2 matches 11 bases. The J segment lost 1 base and the V segment lost 6 bases, leaving 7 bases of the junction unmatched. Germline V gene data show CDR1 as MNHNS and CDR2 as SASEGT. This CDR3 is 16 amino acids long.

This chain links TRBV9 with TRBJ1-2; D is possibly TRBD1 (6 bases). Germline CDR1 is SGDLS and CDR2 is YYNGEE. Trimming took off 4 bases at V and 2 bases at J, with 18 bases between the two ends. CDR3 size: 16 residues. CDR3 sequence reads: CASSPREGQGNYGYTF. CDR3 DNA: TGTGCCAGCAGCCCAAGAGAGGGTCAGGGGAACTATGGCTACACCTTC.

Concerning this clonotype: One end of the junction varies from germline; a read error may be responsible. The rearrangement uses TRBV5-1 and TRBJ1-3, with D unclear. Germline V lookup: CDR1 SGHRS, CDR2 YFSETQ. CDR3 length equals 14 residues. CDR3 in DNA: TGTGCCAGCAGCTCCGACACAAACGGAAACACCATATATTTT. Translating it yields CASSSDTNGNTIYF.

This clonotype was found once. Since a much larger clone is just one base distant, this may be a read error. V usage is TRBV27 and J usage is TRBJ2-7, with 9 positions matching TRBD2. The germline V gene encodes CDR1 MNHEY and CDR2 SMNVEV (reference sequence). This CDR3 has 16 residues. The CDR3 loop reads CARSFSASGTLYEQYF. CDR3 nucleotide sequence: TGTGCCAGAAGTTTTTCCGCTAGCGGGACCCTCTACGAGCAGTACTTC.

At least ten counts were recorded for this clonotype. The rearrangement links TRBV12-3 or TRBV12-4 to TRBJ2-3, with D hard to call. V was pared by 3 bases and J by 6 bases, with 13 bases between. This CDR3 is built from 14 residues. CDR3 amino acids: CASSFRRVGDTQYF. The CDR3, as DNA: TGTGCCAGCAGTTTCAGAAGGGTTGGGGATACGCAGTATTTT.

The chain is built from TRBV16 and TRBJ1-3; D perhaps matches TRBD1 (5 bases). Germline V gene data show CDR1 as KGHSY and CDR2 as FQNENV. V was pared by 2 bases and J by 2 bases, with 7 bases between. This CDR3 has 14 amino acids. In nucleotides, the CDR3 is TGTGCCAGCAGCCAACCGGGACCTGGAAACACCATATATTTT. It is translated as CASSQPGPGNTIYF.

This clonotype was recorded at least ten times. This chain's CDR3 is CSAARRSSWGGEQFF. CDR3 coding DNA: TGCAGTGCTGCCCGACGGTCAAGCTGGGGTGGTGAGCAGTTCTTC. The chain is built from TRBV20-1 and TRBJ2-1; D is unresolved. The CDR3 totals 15 residues. Germline V gene lookup returns CDR1 DFQATT and CDR2 SNEGSKA (reference sequence). V lost 5 bases and J 9 bases, leaving 23 bases between the germline ends.

This clonotype was seen only a few times. Written as DNA, the CDR3 is TGTGCCAGCAGGTATGGAGACCGGGGTGAAAAACTGTTTTTT. This encodes CASRYGDRGEKLFF. V and J are TRBV28 and TRBJ1-4; D remains ambiguous. Looked up from germline, CDR1 is MDHEN and CDR2 is SYDVKM. CDR3 size: 14 residues. V gave up 6 bases and J gave up 7 bases, with 15 bases separating them.

This clonotype was observed many times. The V call is TRBV5-5, the J call TRBJ1-5; TRBD1 is a possible D gene (5 bases). Trimming removed 0 bases from V and 0 bases from J, with 10 bases in between. The CDR3 length is 16 residues. CDR1 is SGHKS and CDR2 is YYEKEE in the germline V gene (reference sequence). DNA of the CDR3: TGTGCCAGCAGCTTGGTTGGGGGGGATAGCAATCAGCCCCAGCATTTT. It translates to CASSLVGGDSNQPQHF.

This clonotype was counted between two and nine times. The chain has TRBV3-1 and TRBJ2-7; D gene uncertain. CDR1 LGHDT and CDR2 YNNKEL come from the germline V gene (reference sequence). The CDR3 is 13 amino acids. With 1 base removed from V and 4 bases from J, the gap between germline ends came to 8 bases. CDR3 DNA: TGTGCCAGCAGCCAAGTGTTGAGTTACGAGCAGTACTTC. This sequence encodes CASSQVLSYEQYF.